The 30 T cell receptor beta chains given below trace back to one sample, sequenced in a study of post-analysis software for immune sequencing data. Notes on the study in general: Patients carried 4 or 5 TRBV segments more frequently than controls did, and TRBV5-6, TRBV5-1 and TRBV20-1 were among them.

No antigen has been identified for these receptors. Each TCR beta cDNA library carried unique molecular identifiers. TCRdb reprocessed the PCR reads with MiXCR, giving one entry per CDR3 protein. The data show under 900,000 distinct CDR3 sequences, around 50% seen once. Source material: blood. All receptors derive from a girl aged 5-17 years with multiple sclerosis.

The chain recombines TRBV2 with TRBJ2-3; a weak D match, TRBD2 (8 bases). The germline V gene has CDR1 SNHLY and CDR2 FYNNEI. This CDR3 comprises 18 residues. V was trimmed by 6 bases and J by 2 bases, leaving 24 bases between them. CDR3 bases: TGTGCCAGCAGCACAGGGGATACCGGGACTAGAGCCACAGATACGCAGTATTTT. This translates into CASSTGDTGTRATDTQYF.

This chain connects TRBV5-1 to TRBJ2-7, with 13 nucleotides matching TRBD2. The J call may be wrong; the DNA end is better matched by TRBJ2-5. The germline gives CDR1 SGHRS, CDR2 YFSETQ. The CDR3 has 16 residues. The CDR3 region has the DNA TGCGCCAGCAGCTCGGGACTAGCGGGATCTCGGGAGACCCAGTACTTC. This gives the protein CASSSGLAGSRETQYF.

V is TRBV5-1 and J is TRBJ2-7; 8 bases are a match to TRBD2. This CDR3 contains 16 residues. The germline gives CDR1 SGHRS, CDR2 YFSETQ. The trim removed 3 bases at V and 4 bases at J, leaving 12 bases unmatched. CDR3 sequence reads: CASSSTGAGGRYEQYF. The DNA of the CDR3 is TGCGCCAGCAGCTCAACCGGGGCGGGAGGAAGGTACGAGCAGTACTTC.

This chain links TRBV7-9 with TRBJ1-2; weak D call: TRBD1 (5 bases). Germline assignment: CDR1 SEHNR and CDR2 FQNEAQ (reference sequence). The CDR3 contains 12 residues. Trimming took off 1 base at V and 9 bases at J, with 9 bases between the two ends. The CDR3 loop is CASSLEWGSYTF. CDR3 nucleotide sequence: TGTGCCAGCAGCTTAGAGTGGGGGAGCTACACCTTC.

In its sample, this clonotype was seen a few times. The V gene is TRBV20-1, the J gene TRBJ2-6; D may be TRBD1 or TRBD2 (6 bases each). The CDR3 is 17 residues long. V was trimmed by 0 bases and J by 0 bases, leaving 12 bases between them. CDR1 and CDR2 from the germline V gene are DFQATT and SNEGSKA (reference sequence). This CDR3 is CSAREWGATSGANVLTF. In nucleotides, the CDR3 is TGCAGTGCTAGAGAATGGGGGGCGACCTCTGGGGCCAACGTCCTGACTTTC.

The V and J genes are TRBV5-1 and TRBJ2-1, with a weak D call TRBD2 (7 bases). CDR1 and CDR2 from the germline V gene are SGHRS and YFSETQ. V was shortened by 0 bases and J by 8 bases, with 12 bases between the two germline ends. CDR3 size: 14 residues. The CDR3 loop reads CASSLVGGADEQFF. The CDR3 DNA is TGCGCCAGCAGCTTGGTTGGGGGGGCGGATGAGCAGTTCTTC.

The V gene is TRBV6-1, the J gene TRBJ1-5; a possible D gene is TRBD1 (5 bases). Trimming pared 3 bases from V and 9 bases from J, leaving 15 bases between. The germline gives CDR1 MNHNS, CDR2 SASEGT. The CDR3 consists of 14 residues. CDR3 in DNA: TGTGCCAGCAGTGACTCCGGGACGCCCCGGCCCCAGCATTTT. The encoded protein is CASSDSGTPRPQHF.

This clonotype was counted only a few times. V usage is TRBV6-1 and J usage is TRBJ2-1; TRBD1 aligns across 8 bases. Germline-derived CDR1 and CDR2 are MNHNS and SASEGT. CDR3 length equals 14 residues. V lost 5 bases and J lost 5; bases outside the gene matches: 5. In DNA, the CDR3 is TGTGCCAGCAGTACGGGACAGGTAAACAATGAGCAGTTCTTC. Protein sequence: CASSTGQVNNEQFF.

This chain uses TRBV5-1 with TRBJ2-3, with TRBD2 matching 9 bases. The ends lost 2 bases at V and 3 bases at J; junction bases unmatched: 7. Germline-derived CDR1 and CDR2 are SGHRS and YFSETQ. This CDR3 is 16 amino acids long. The CDR3 DNA reads as TGCGCCAGCAGCTTAGCGGGGGGAAGTAGAACAGATACGCAGTATTTT. Residues: CASSLAGGSRTDTQYF. Full variable domain (missing parts from reference TRBV5-1 and TRBJ2-3): KAGVTQTPRYLIKTRGQQVTLSCSPISGHRSVSWYQQTPGQGLQFLFEYFSETQRNKGNFPGRFSGRQFSNSRSEMNVSTLELGDSALYLCASSLAGGSRTDTQYFGPGTRLTVL.

The chain carries TRBV27 and TRBJ2-1; the match to TRBD2 covers 15 bases. The CDR3 sequence is 16 residues long. Germline CDR1 reads MNHEY; CDR2 reads SMNVEV (reference sequence). Trimming removed 5 bases from V and 4 bases from J; junction bases left unmatched: 3. Here the CDR3 DNA reads TGTGCCAGCAGTCACGGGACTAGCGGGGGGTACAATGAGCAGTTCTTC. It specifies CASSHGTSGGYNEQFF.

This clonotype was found a few times. V gene TRBV6-5 combines with J gene TRBJ1-6, with D uncertain. The CDR3 runs to 17 residues. The germline V and J ends were trimmed by 2 bases and 0 bases, with 11 bases remaining between them. Germline V gene lookup returns CDR1 MNHEY and CDR2 SVGAGI. The DNA for the CDR3 is TGTGCCAGCAGTTACAAGGCCCTGAGCTCCTATAATTCACCCCTCCACTTT. It yields the protein CASSYKALSSYNSPLHF.

The CDR3 DNA reads TGTGCCAGCAGCCAAACGGGGGCGCGGGAGACCCAGTACTTC. Its protein is CASSQTGARETQYF. The chain has TRBV3-1 and TRBJ2-5; possibly TRBD1 or TRBD2 for D (6 bases each). The CDR3 extends over 14 amino acids. Trimming took off 2 bases at V and 5 bases at J, with 12 bases between the two ends. Looked up from germline, CDR1 is LGHDT and CDR2 is YNNKEL (reference sequence).

This chain uses TRBV29-1 with TRBJ2-7; 9 nucleotides agree with TRBD1. After removal of 2 bases from V and 3 bases from J, the junction contained 5 bases not matched to a gene. Germline CDR1 reads SQVTM; CDR2 reads ANQGSEA. The CDR3 sequence is 14 residues long. The CDR3 sequence is CSVERGTGLYEQYF. As DNA, the CDR3 is TGCAGCGTTGAACGGGGGACAGGGCTCTACGAGCAGTACTTC.

This clonotype came up a few times. The genes are TRBV4-1 and TRBJ2-5, with D possibly TRBD1 on 5 matching bases. With 3 bases removed from V and 2 bases from J, the gap between germline ends came to 10 bases. The CDR3 contains 14 residues. Germline V gene data show CDR1 as MGHRA and CDR2 as YSYEKL. The DNA for the CDR3 is TGCGCCAGCAGCCATCGACAGACACAAGAGACCCAGTACTTC. It is translated as CASSHRQTQETQYF.

The V gene is TRBV4-1, the J gene TRBJ2-1; 8 bases are shared with TRBD2. Per the germline V gene, CDR1 is MGHRA and CDR2 is YSYEKL. This CDR3 contains 13 residues. V was clipped by 4 bases and J by 11 bases; unmatched bases: 7. The CDR3 loop reads CASSRDGGEKQFF. CDR3 nucleotides: TGCGCCAGCAGCCGGGACGGGGGGGAGAAGCAGTTCTTC.

A few counts support this clonotype. This chain links TRBV29-1 with TRBJ1-2, with 8 bases that match TRBD1. CDR1 and CDR2 (germline): SQVTM, ANQGSEA. Unmatched junction bases numbered 12, after V lost 6 bases and J lost 6 bases. CDR3 length equals 14 residues. In nucleotides, the CDR3 is TGCAGCGTGAAGACAGGGGCGCGGGATAATGGCTACACCTTC. This gives the protein CSVKTGARDNGYTF.

This clonotype was observed once. The V gene is TRBV4-2, the J gene TRBJ1-2; 7 nucleotides line up with TRBD1. The CDR3 sequence is 15 residues long. Germline V CDR1 and CDR2: LGHNA, YNFKEQ. With V trimmed by 0 bases and J by 4 bases, 5 bases remained unmatched. Here the CDR3 DNA reads TGTGCCAGCAGCCAAGATCCGACAGGGCCCTATGGCTACACCTTC. The encoded protein is CASSQDPTGPYGYTF.

The gene calls are TRBV11-3 and TRBJ2-3; D not resolved. Germline values: CDR1 SGHNT, CDR2 YENEEA. This CDR3 comprises 13 residues. V was pared by 3 bases and J by 2 bases, with 6 bases between. As DNA, the CDR3 is TGTGCCAGCAGCTTCTACTACACAGATACGCAGTATTTT. Translating gives CASSFYYTDTQYF.

The V gene is TRBV27, the J gene TRBJ2-1; 9 bases agree with TRBD1. V lost 6 bases and J lost 3; bases outside the gene matches: 9. Germline values: CDR1 MNHEY, CDR2 SMNVEV (reference sequence). The length of the CDR3 is 16 residues. The CDR3 DNA follows: TGTGCCAGCAGCCTCCGCCGGGACAGGGTCTACAATGAGCAGTTCTTC. It is translated as CASSLRRDRVYNEQFF.

The V call is TRBV6-6, the J call TRBJ2-5; D not certain. The J call could be wrong; TRBJ2-7 is a better fit for the DNA end. Germline V gene lookup returns CDR1 MNHNY and CDR2 SVGAGI (reference sequence). The CDR3 is made up of 12 amino acids. The CDR3 sequence is CASRESGIEQYF. Here the CDR3 DNA reads TGTGCCAGCCGAGAGTCGGGTATCGAGCAGTACTTC.

The V and J genes are TRBV5-1 and TRBJ2-3; D is undetermined. V dropped 0 bases and J dropped 3 bases, with 11 bases sitting between them. Per the germline V gene, CDR1 is SGHRS and CDR2 is YFSETQ. The CDR3 loop spans 15 amino acids. DNA for the CDR3: TGCGCCAGCAGCTTGGCTGTAGGGTTGACAGATACGCAGTATTTT. Its translation is CASSLAVGLTDTQYF.

This clonotype showed up just a few times. The rearrangement uses TRBV20-1 and TRBJ1-2; D is unresolved. In germline, CDR1 is DFQATT, CDR2 SNEGSKA (reference sequence). This CDR3 contains 13 residues. Trimming took off 5 bases at V and 1 base at J, with 11 bases between the two ends. The CDR3 loop is CSAADNLNYGYTF. The CDR3 DNA reads TGCAGTGCTGCAGACAATCTTAACTATGGCTACACCTTC.

This rearrangement joins TRBV2 to TRBJ2-1, with D unclear. Germline V CDR1 and CDR2: SNHLY, FYNNEI. The CDR3 is made up of 16 amino acids. V was shortened by 5 bases and J by 4 bases, with 18 bases between the two germline ends. The CDR3 coding sequence is TGTGCCAGCAGTCTCCGACCCACTGCCCTTTACAATGAGCAGTTCTTC. Protein sequence: CASSLRPTALYNEQFF.

The chain employs TRBV20-1 and TRBJ2-5; TRBD2 agrees at 8 bases. The CDR3 sequence is 17 residues long. Germline V CDR1 and CDR2: DFQATT, SNEGSKA (reference sequence). The trim removed 0 bases at V and 11 bases at J, leaving 20 bases unmatched. Written as DNA, the CDR3 is TGCAGTGCTAGAGACGGCGTTATCGGGGGGGCTTACAATGAGCAGTACTTC. Protein: CSARDGVIGGAYNEQYF.

This chain links TRBV5-1 with TRBJ2-1; D call uncertain. This CDR3 region has 14 residues. V gave up 0 bases and J gave up 4 bases, with 8 bases separating them. Germline values: CDR1 SGHRS, CDR2 YFSETQ. This CDR3 is CASSLDPGYNEQFF. CDR3 nucleotide sequence: TGCGCCAGCAGCTTGGATCCCGGATACAATGAGCAGTTCTTC.

This rearrangement joins TRBV29-1 to TRBJ2-1; D remains ambiguous. Germline V lookup: CDR1 SQVTM, CDR2 ANQGSEA. V was clipped by 6 bases and J by 8 bases, with 11 bases between them. The CDR3 loop spans 11 amino acids. CDR3 protein: CSVVHRDEQFF. The CDR3 region has the DNA TGCAGCGTCGTACACCGGGATGAGCAGTTCTTC.

The table lists this clonotype with a few counts. V gene TRBV29-1 combines with J gene TRBJ1-2, with a weak D call TRBD1 (6 bases). Germline lookup yields CDR1 SQVTM and CDR2 ANQGSEA. The length of the CDR3 is 15 residues. Trimming cost V 0 bases and J 3 bases, with 14 bases left between them. The CDR3 spells CSVEDRGGGYYGYTF. CDR3 bases: TGCAGCGTTGAAGATCGAGGAGGGGGATACTATGGCTACACCTTC.

This rearrangement joins TRBV5-1 to TRBJ2-5; TRBD2 is a possible D gene (5 bases). The last part of the DNA fits TRBJ2-7 better; the J call may be wrong. The CDR3 length is 14 residues. Germline V CDR1 and CDR2: SGHRS, YFSETQ. The DNA for the CDR3 is TGCGCCAGCAGCGTCGGTGGAGGTGCAGGCGAGCAGTACTTC. Translation gives CASSVGGGAGEQYF.

This clonotype was detected a few times. CDR3 sequence (DNA): TGTGCCAGCAGATACAGGGGAAGAGAGACCCAGTACTTC. It encodes CASRYRGRETQYF. This chain uses TRBV28 with TRBJ2-5, with 7 nucleotides matching TRBD1. The CDR3 has 13 amino acids. Germline trimming cut 6 bases from V and 4 bases from J; bases unmatched to any gene: 5. Germline-derived CDR1 and CDR2 are MDHEN and SYDVKM.

The V and J genes are TRBV5-1 and TRBJ1-1; D is undetermined. The CDR3 spans 13 residues. Trimming left V 1 base short and J 4 bases short, with 8 bases between. The germline gives CDR1 SGHRS, CDR2 YFSETQ. The CDR3 DNA reads TGCGCCAGCAGCTTGATGCCTGGCACTGAAGCTTTCTTT. Translation: CASSLMPGTEAFF.